This T cell receptor (beta chain) was profiled in a study of OX40 agonist ivuxolimab in advanced cancers. The overall study: Three patients had partial responses: one hepatocellular carcinoma, two cutaneous melanoma. Study results and limitations: Clonal expansion was among the lowest in partial responders at 0.1-3.0 mg/kg, especially CD8+. Nonresponders, in some cases, also had low normalized T-cell clonal expansion.

As regards this clone: Its cognate antigen is unknown.

Germline CDR1 LNHDA, CDR2 SQIVND (reference sequence). V shed 3 bases and J shed 4 bases, with 10 bases lying between them. This CDR3 contains 14 residues. Method: immunoSEQ multiplex PCR; TCRdb's copy keeps in-frame clones and lacks some. The profile covers about 75,000 clones, with around 90% appearing a single time and about 0.4% taken by the ten largest. Sequenced material: CD4+ or CD8+ T cells sorted from blood, taken in a trial of the OX40 agonist ivuxolimab. The V gene is TRBV19, the J gene TRBJ1-5; a possible D gene is TRBD1 (5 bases). The sequence was obtained from an adult with an advanced solid tumor such as melanoma, head and neck, liver or kidney cancer. The CDR3 region has the DNA TGTGCCAGTAGTATTGGCAGGGAAAATCAGCCCCAGCATTTT. Residues: CASSIGRENQPQHF.